The 27 T cell receptor beta chains below come from one sample, sequenced in a study of cytomegalovirus exposure and HLA in healthy donors. The PCR made use of 60 Vbeta and 13 Jbeta primers. Data came from immunoSEQ multiplex PCR; TCRdb stores just in-frame clones and leaves some out. This table holds roughly 120,000 clones, about 80% found once. Specimen: PBMCs. These receptors came from a male donor in good health and CMV-seronegative.

The table lists this clone with a few counts. The CDR3 DNA follows: TGCGCCAGCAGCTTGGGAGGAGGGGGCTCGAGCAATCAGCCCCAGCATTTT. Translating it yields CASSLGGGGSSNQPQHF. The gene calls are TRBV5-1 and TRBJ1-5, with 7 bases identical to TRBD1. V shed 0 bases, J shed 1 base, and the junction held 7 bases outside the gene matches. The germline CDR1 and CDR2 sequences are SGHRS and YFSETQ. There are 17 residues in the CDR3.

V and J are TRBV27 and TRBJ2-7, with 7 bases fitting TRBD1. V was pared by 5 bases and J by 6 bases, with 28 bases of the junction left unmatched. The CDR3 runs to 20 residues. Germline V gives CDR1 MNHEY, CDR2 SMNVEV (reference sequence). CDR3 sequence: CASSTRDSLTPLVPRAEQYF. The CDR3 region has the DNA TGTGCCAGCAGTACTCGGGACAGCCTTACCCCTTTGGTCCCGCGTGCCGAGCAGTACTTC.

V is TRBV6-5 and J is TRBJ1-3; 10 bases line up with TRBD1. The CDR3 spans 15 residues. From germline, CDR1 is MNHEY and CDR2 SVGAGI. With V trimmed by 7 bases and J by 4 bases, 7 bases remained unmatched. The CDR3 is CASTMTGGEGNTIYF. The CDR3 DNA follows: TGTGCCAGCACCATGACAGGGGGCGAAGGAAACACCATATATTTT.

This clone was counted once. This chain connects TRBV12-5 to TRBJ2-3; a weak D match, TRBD1 (6 bases). Germline CDR1 is LGHNT and CDR2 is FRNRAP. This CDR3 is built from 13 residues. The V end was cut by 5 bases, the J end by 4 bases, with 10 bases between. DNA for the CDR3: TGTGCTAGTGGTGCATCAGGGGCAGATACGCAGTATTTT. This sequence encodes CASGASGADTQYF. Using reference TRBV12-5 and TRBJ2-3 for the parts outside the CDR3, the full variable domain is DARVTQTPRHKVTEMGQEVTMRCQPILGHNTVFWYRQTMMQGLELLAYFRNRAPLDDSGMPKDRFSAEMPDATLATLKIQPSEPRDSAVYFCASGASGADTQYFGPGTRLTVL.

This clone was seen just once. The V gene is TRBV5-3, the J gene TRBJ1-5, with D hard to call. TRBV5-3 is flagged as an ORF with uncertain function. This CDR3 is 16 amino acids long. Trimming removed 0 bases at V and 1 base at J, with 11 bases between. The CDR3 region is CARSLDGIGSNQPQHF. The CDR3 DNA follows: TGTGCCAGAAGCTTGGACGGGATAGGGAGCAATCAGCCCCAGCATTTT.

A few counts support this clone. The chain joins TRBV4-2 to TRBJ2-3; 9 bases align to TRBD2. The V gene end was trimmed by 0 bases and the J gene end by 4 bases; junction bases not matched to a gene: 2. The CDR3 consists of 15 residues. In germline, CDR1 is LGHNA, CDR2 YNFKEQ. The DNA of the CDR3 is TGTGCCAGCAGCCAAGAGACTAGCGGTTCAGATACGCAGTATTTT. Translating gives CASSQETSGSDTQYF.

V gene TRBV28 combines with J gene TRBJ2-7; 7 positions match TRBD1. The CDR3 length is 13 residues. V lost 7 bases to trimming and J lost 1 base; unmatched junction nucleotides: 4. Germline V gene sequence: CDR1 MDHEN, CDR2 SYDVKM. CDR3 protein: CASIGQESYEQYF. The CDR3 DNA follows: TGTGCCAGCATTGGACAGGAGTCCTACGAGCAGTACTTC. The full variable domain, rest sourced from reference TRBV28 and TRBJ2-7, is DVKVTQSSRYLVKRTGEKVFLECVQDMDHENMFWYRQDPGLGLRLIYFSYDVKMKEKGDIPEGYSVSREKKERFSLILESASTNQTSMYLCASIGQESYEQYFGPGTRLTVT.

The chain is built from TRBV9 and TRBJ1-6, with D uncertain. Germline V gene lookup returns CDR1 SGDLS and CDR2 YYNGEE. CDR3 length: 13 amino acids. Trimming stripped 6 bases from V and 8 bases from J, with 12 bases between. The CDR3 bases are TGTGCCAGCATTCGACTTAGAGATTCACCCCTCCACTTT. It yields the protein CASIRLRDSPLHF.

The chain recombines TRBV10-2 with TRBJ1-2; D might be TRBD1 (6 bases). Between the trimmed V and J ends, which lost 3 bases and 3 bases, there was a span of 8 bases. The CDR3 covers 13 residues. CDR1 is WSHSY, CDR2 SAAADI, per germline. CDR3 coding DNA: TGCGCCAGCAGTGACGAGGGGGACTATGGCTACACCTTC. Protein product: CASSDEGDYGYTF.

The chain uses TRBV7-9 and TRBJ2-1, with D maybe TRBD2 (6 bases). V dropped 5 bases and J dropped 2 bases, with 10 bases sitting between them. Looked up from germline, CDR1 is SEHNR and CDR2 is FQNEAQ (reference sequence). CDR3 length equals 14 residues. CDR3 in DNA: TGTGCCAGCAGCGGACGGGAGCCCTACAATGAGCAGTTCTTC. Protein product: CASSGREPYNEQFF.

This clone was detected only once. V is TRBV10-2 and J is TRBJ2-7, with 7 bases fitting TRBD2. In germline, CDR1 is WSHSY, CDR2 SAAADI. The CDR3 runs 13 residues. The trim removed 7 bases at V and 6 bases at J, leaving 9 bases unmatched. The CDR3 protein is CASMGREGGEQYF. The CDR3, as DNA: TGCGCCAGCATGGGCAGGGAGGGCGGCGAGCAGTACTTC.

The V gene is TRBV6-5, the J gene TRBJ1-5, with a possible D match to TRBD1 (5 bases). The CDR3 consists of 15 residues. Trimming took off 6 bases at V and 3 bases at J, with 15 bases between the two ends. In germline, CDR1 is MNHEY, CDR2 SVGAGI. CDR3 DNA: TGTGCCAGCAGGTCTGGAGGGGCCTTCAATCAGCCCCAGCATTTT. Translating it yields CASRSGGAFNQPQHF.

To note about this clone: An end of the junction does not agree with germline; a read error may underlie this. The chain joins TRBV7-9 to TRBJ1-3; 7 bases map to TRBD1. This CDR3 has 15 amino acids. Germline lookup yields CDR1 SEHNR and CDR2 FQNEAQ (reference sequence). The chain's CDR3 is CSSTVGTASGNTIYF. In DNA form, the CDR3 reads TGTTCCAGCACTGTCGGGACAGCCTCTGGAAACACCATATATTTT.

This clone showed up just a few times. Germline is not matched at one junction end, which may reflect a read error. The chain has TRBV15 and TRBJ2-6, with a possible D match to TRBD2 (6 bases). The germline CDR1 and CDR2 sequences are LNHNV and YYDKDF (reference sequence). This CDR3 spans 15 amino acids. The CDR3 region is CATSRAGTGANGLTF. CDR3 nucleotides: TGTGCCACCAGCAGAGCAGGGACTGGGGCCAACGGCCTGACTTTC.

The CDR3: CASSKDPGSPGANVLTF. The CDR3 bases are TGCGCCAGCAGCAAGGACCCGGGGAGCCCTGGGGCCAACGTCCTGACTTTC. The rearrangement uses TRBV5-1 and TRBJ2-6, with D possibly TRBD2 on 5 matching bases. Per germline, CDR1 SGHRS and CDR2 YFSETQ. The V end was cut by 4 bases, the J end by 2 bases, with 16 bases between. This CDR3 region has 17 residues.

The chain recombines TRBV27 with TRBJ2-2; no firm D call. The V end lost 5 bases, the J end lost 4 bases, and 5 bases lay between the germline ends. Germline V gene lookup returns CDR1 MNHEY and CDR2 SMNVEV (reference sequence). The CDR3 has 12 residues. The CDR3, as DNA: TGTGCCAGCAGTCCTCTCACCGGGGAGCTGTTTTTT. Encoded protein: CASSPLTGELFF.

The chain uses TRBV13 and TRBJ2-1; perhaps TRBD2 as D (7 bases). Germline loops: CDR1 PRHDT, CDR2 FYEKMQ (reference sequence). Trimming pared 4 bases from V and 4 bases from J, leaving 17 bases between. The CDR3 spans 16 residues. This chain's CDR3 is CASSSRGDIYYNEQFF. The CDR3 nucleotides are TGTGCCAGCAGCTCCCGGGGGGACATATATTACAATGAGCAGTTCTTC.

This clone was seen a single time. The chain is built from TRBV10-1 and TRBJ2-1; perhaps TRBD2 as D (5 bases). CDR3 length equals 16 residues. Trimming stripped 5 bases from V and 0 bases from J, with 14 bases between. CDR1 and CDR2 (germline): WNHNN, SYGVQD (reference sequence). CDR3 sequence reads: CASSSVFGSSYNEQFF. In DNA, the CDR3 is TGCGCCAGCAGTTCCGTTTTTGGGAGCTCCTACAATGAGCAGTTCTTC.

The DNA of the CDR3 is TGCGCCAGCAGTATAGGACTAGCGGGGCCGACAGATACGCAGTATTTT. It translates to CASSIGLAGPTDTQYF. The chain links TRBV4-3 to TRBJ2-3, with 12 bases lining up with TRBD2. The trim removed 6 bases at V and 3 bases at J, leaving 7 bases unmatched. Looked up from germline, CDR1 is LGHNA and CDR2 is YSLEER. The CDR3 loop spans 16 amino acids.

This chain joins TRBV7-9 and TRBJ2-5; D remains unclear. This CDR3 is 13 amino acids long. V was cut by 3 bases and J by 9 bases, with 14 bases left in between. Germline CDR1 and CDR2: SEHNR and FQNEAQ (reference sequence). CDR3 DNA sequence: TGTGCCAGCAGCTTGGCGCAGACAAAGGCCCAGTACTTC. Translating it yields CASSLAQTKAQYF. The complete variable domain, with remaining parts taken from reference TRBV7-9 and TRBJ2-5, reads DTGVSQNPRHKITKRGQNVTFRCDPISEHNRLYWYRQTLGQGPEFLTYFQNEAQLEKSRLLSDRFSAERPKGSFSTLEIQRTEQGDSAMYLCASSLAQTKAQYFGPGTRLLVL.

This clone appeared a few times. V and J are TRBV7-2 and TRBJ2-1; 10 positions agree with TRBD1. The germline V gene encodes CDR1 SGHTA and CDR2 FQGNSA. The length of the CDR3 is 17 residues. Trimming took 10 bases from V and 4 from J; bases not matched to a gene: 16. The CDR3 sequence: CAIHSYSGTGDYNEQFF. In DNA, the CDR3 is TGTGCCATTCATAGCTACTCCGGGACAGGGGATTACAATGAGCAGTTCTTC.

J is TRBJ2-3 and V is TRBV27; 9 positions match TRBD2. The length of the CDR3 is 17 residues. Looked up from germline, CDR1 is MNHEY and CDR2 is SMNVEV (reference sequence). Trimming at V came to 1 base and at J to 5 bases, leaving 10 bases not matched to a gene. The CDR3 region has the DNA TGTGCCAGCAGTTTATTAACTGCGGGGGGGGTAGGAGATACGCAGTATTTT. It is translated as CASSLLTAGGVGDTQYF.

V and J are TRBV11-2 and TRBJ2-7, with 7 bases lining up with TRBD2. CDR1 is SGHAT, CDR2 FQNNGV, per germline. This CDR3 is 13 amino acids long. V was pared by 1 base and J by 7 bases, with 4 bases of the junction left unmatched. The CDR3 nucleotides read TGTGCCAGCAGCTTAGGGGGAGGGAAAGAGCAGTACTTC. Translation gives CASSLGGGKEQYF. Full variable domain (rest looked up from reference TRBV11-2 and TRBJ2-7): EAGVAQSPRYKIIEKRQSVAFWCNPISGHATLYWYQQILGQGPKLLIQFQNNGVVDDSQLPKDRFSAERLKGVDSTLKIQPAKLEDSAVYLCASSLGGGKEQYFGPGTRLTVT.

On this clone itself: The junction and the germline gene differ at one end; a read error may be behind it. The same CDR3 can be traced to other DNA sequences in this sample. The CDR3: CASSAQAGGTDTQYF. The CDR3 DNA follows: TGTGCCAGTAGTGCCCAAGCGGGAGGGACAGATACGCAGTATTTT. The chain combines TRBV6-4 with TRBJ2-3; 10 bases fit TRBD2. This CDR3 is built from 15 residues. Germline V gene data show CDR1 as MRHNA and CDR2 as SNTAGT.

V usage is TRBV6-5 and J usage is TRBJ1-1; TRBD1 matches 7 bases. There are 13 residues in the CDR3. V gave up 5 bases and J gave up 11 bases; unmatched junction bases: 11. The germline CDR1 and CDR2 sequences are MNHEY and SVGAGI. The CDR3 is CASSGLRQGLAFF. CDR3 DNA sequence: TGTGCCAGCAGTGGACTACGACAGGGTCTGGCTTTCTTT.

The chain joins TRBV5-8 to TRBJ1-2; 7 bases match TRBD1. Germline V gene data show CDR1 as SGHTS and CDR2 as YDEGEE. J gave up 6 bases and V 1 base, and 3 bases lay outside the gene matches. The CDR3 has 13 residues. The CDR3 DNA sequence: TGTGCCAGCAGCTTGAGGGGGCCTGATGGCTACACCTTC. Translation: CASSLRGPDGYTF.

The rearrangement uses TRBV6-6 and TRBJ1-2; 8 bases align to TRBD1. There are 15 residues in the CDR3. Trimming removed 6 bases from V and 6 bases from J; junction bases left unmatched: 12. CDR1 is MNHNY and CDR2 is SVGAGI in the germline V gene (reference sequence). CDR3 region: CASRAAGGLYHGYTF. CDR3 DNA: TGTGCCAGCAGGGCAGCAGGGGGCCTTTACCATGGCTACACCTTC.